This entry concerns a single T cell receptor beta chain. This clonotype has just a few counts. Its antigen specificity is not known. Base-call qualities are not available, and no considerably larger clone is one nucleotide away. According to the germline V gene, CDR1 reads MRHNA and CDR2 reads SNTAGT. Including the terminal cysteine and phenylalanine, the CDR3 comprises 16 residues. Only CDR3 DNA remains: 48 bases, in frame from the first base. V is cut by 3 bases and J by 3 bases, and the space between the germline ends is 16 bases. The data derive from a study of molecular identifiers for immune sequencing clone quantification (dated by TCRdb to between 2018 and 2020). Regarding the research as a whole: For a replicate experiment, RNA from roughly 21,000 or 96,000 naive CD8 T cells was divided into five aliquots, of which four were sequenced. CD8 T cells were used in a methods study to benchmark molecular-identifier clustering-based TCR repertoire sequencing (MIDCIRS) and TCR RNA copy counting.

Library method: PCR. The listed sequencing device is NextSeq 500. Bulk TCR libraries were prepared as previously described, using TCR primers listed in Table S5. Total RNA was purified with the Qiagen AllPrep DNA/RNA kit. Before analysis, reads from multiple sequencing runs of one library were combined. Per the authors' processing: Reads were retained only if their TCR constant sequence matched exactly, and those retained reads were trimmed to 150 nt and grouped according to their 12-nt molecular barcodes. Reads inside each barcode group were sub-clustered using a 15% Levenshtein threshold, and a quality-weighted consensus sequence was constructed for each RNA molecule. Non-functional sequences were filtered out, along with any lower-count sequence sitting one edit away from another sequence. Barcode sub-clusters with fewer than 20% of the maximum read count were removed, based on fitting two negative binomial distributions. TCRdb reprocessed the public reads (quality trimming at Q25 with fastp, clone calling with MiXCR) and kept in-frame beta chains. Each record represents a unique CDR3 protein, reported with the most common genes and DNA among its rows. TCRdb assigned the V and J calls; the authors' analysis was not used. For this sample the table gives roughly 55,000 distinct CDR3 sequences, of which approximately 34% were detected only once. The top ten clonotypes cover less than 5% of the sample.

Broad study findings and their caveats: When barcode sub-clustering was not used, chimeric consensus sequences inflated TCR diversity, with chimeras reaching as high as 47%. Identical TCR molecules sharing a barcode could cause highly expanded clone sizes to be underestimated. Clones above 20 RNA copies held over 97% of molecules in CMV-specific effector cells but under 1% in naive cells. A single cell's worth of spiked-in Jurkat TCR RNA was reported detectable even among about a million naive CD8 T cells. Modeling indicated about 3.1 TCR RNA copies recovered per cell, compared with about 10 by digital PCR, which implies a capture efficiency of 25% to 35%. The naive libraries included spiked-in Jurkat TCR RNA (roughly eleven copies' worth), and this Jurkat TCR RNA is not part of the donor repertoire.

Libraries of naive CD8 T cells were built from about 20,000 to 1,000,000 sorted cells, with 10%, 30% or 50% of the purified RNA used. Naive CD8 T cells, defined as CD8+CD4-CCR7+CD45RA+, were FACS-sorted into RLT Plus buffer on a BD FACSAria II. To test detection sensitivity, Jurkat RNA equivalent to more than 8 TCR copies was spiked into samples of about 19,000-1,100,000 naive CD8 T cells. CD8 T cells were enriched using RosetteSep CD8+ T Cell Enrichment Cocktail and Ficoll-Paque, and the enriched cells then underwent ACK red cell lysis. The sample consisted of naive CD8+ T cells from blood, with Jurkat cell RNA spiked in. The sample's cell subset or site label, decoded: FACS-sorted CD8+CD4-CCR7+CD45RA+ naive T cells. The chain is encoded by TRBV6-4 joined to TRBJ2-3; the D gene is perhaps TRBD2, on 5 matching bases. This clonotype was obtained from a human donor in good health. Some libraries in this study had Jurkat cell RNA spiked in. For the CDR3, the sequence is CASSEEGSGMTDTQYF. The DNA sequence follows: TGTGCCAGCAGTGAAGAGGGTAGTGGGATGACAGATACGCAGTATTTT.